The 28 T cell receptor beta chains listed next were all sequenced from one sample in a study of blood T cell repertoires in COVID-19. The table came from immunoSEQ multiplex PCR; TCRdb's copy has only in-frame clones and leaves some out. The sample shows 350,000 to 500,000 clones, 80% to 90% of them seen only once. Input material: peripheral blood. These receptors originate from a man younger than 30 with COVID-19, enrolled during active disease.

DNA for the CDR3: TGTGCCAGTAGTATCTGGTCTGGGGGCCGGTCGACTGAAGCTTTCTTT. Its protein is CASSIWSGGRSTEAFF. The chain links TRBV19 to TRBJ1-1; weak D call: TRBD1 (6 bases). Trimming took 3 bases from V and 5 from J, leaving 19 bases between them. Germline loops: CDR1 LNHDA, CDR2 SQIVND (reference sequence). The CDR3 has 16 amino acids. The whole variable domain, filled in from reference TRBV19 and TRBJ1-1, reads DGGITQSPKYLFRKEGQNVTLSCEQNLNHDAMYWYRQDPGQGLRLIYYSQIVNDFQKGDIAEGYSVSREKKESFPLTVTSAQKNPTAFYLCASSIWSGGRSTEAFFGQGTRLTVV.

The CDR3 sequence: CASSEPGAREQYF. The CDR3 coding sequence is TGTGCCAGCAGTGAGCCAGGGGCACGCGAGCAGTACTTC. J is TRBJ2-7 and V is TRBV2; D possibly corresponds to TRBD1 (6 bases). The ends were cut back, 3 bases at V and 6 bases at J, with 12 bases in the middle. The CDR3 has 13 residues. The germline gives CDR1 SNHLY, CDR2 FYNNEI.

The J gene is TRBJ1-5, the V gene TRBV6-1; the match to TRBD1 covers 9 bases. The CDR3 is made up of 16 amino acids. J lost 4 bases, V lost 4 bases, and 8 bases had no gene match. Per germline, CDR1 MNHNS and CDR2 SASEGT. CDR3 nucleotide sequence: TGTGCCAGCAGTGCAATCGGACAGGGGACAAATCAGCCCCAGCATTTT. As protein: CASSAIGQGTNQPQHF.

The rearrangement joins TRBV5-4 to TRBJ2-7; 10 nucleotides line up with TRBD2. The CDR3 is 17 amino acids. Germline loops: CDR1 SGHNT, CDR2 YYREEE (reference sequence). The ends lost 0 bases at V and 3 bases at J; junction bases unmatched: 9. CDR3: CASSLGKLAGEIYEQYF. The CDR3 DNA reads TGTGCCAGCAGCTTGGGAAAGCTAGCGGGAGAAATCTACGAGCAGTACTTC. Full variable domain (outside the CDR3, taken from reference TRBV5-4 and TRBJ2-7): ETGVTQSPTHLIKTRGQQVTLRCSSQSGHNTVSWYQQALGQGPQFIFQYYREEENGRGNFPPRFSGLQFPNYSSELNVNALELDDSALYLCASSLGKLAGEIYEQYFGPGTRLTVT.

The V call is TRBV27, the J call TRBJ2-2; 8 bases map to TRBD1. The V and J ends lost 9 bases and 4 bases, in that order; junction bases with no gene match: 1. This CDR3 has 12 amino acids. Germline V gene lookup returns CDR1 MNHEY and CDR2 SMNVEV (reference sequence). Written as DNA, the CDR3 is TGTGCCAGTCAGGGGGCCACCGGGGAGCTGTTTTTT. It yields the protein CASQGATGELFF.

J is TRBJ1-1 and V is TRBV24-1; D is ambiguous. CDR1 is KGHDR, CDR2 SFDVKD, per germline. Deletions cut 5 bases from V and 8 bases from J, with 17 bases between. The CDR3 is 14 residues long. CDR3 sequence reads: CATSGPGTKQEAFF. DNA of the CDR3: TGTGCCACCAGTGGCCCGGGAACAAAACAGGAAGCTTTCTTT.

V gene TRBV6-6 combines with J gene TRBJ2-3; 7 bases map to TRBD1. J was trimmed by 3 bases and V by 2 bases; bases with no gene match: 5. Per the germline V gene, CDR1 is MNHNY and CDR2 is SVGAGI (reference sequence). The CDR3 extends over 15 amino acids. The CDR3 region is CASSYEGASTDTQYF. CDR3 DNA sequence: TGTGCCAGCAGTTACGAGGGGGCAAGTACAGATACGCAGTATTTT.

V is TRBV3-1 (or the pseudogene TRBV3-2) and J is TRBJ1-2; tentatively, D is TRBD1 (5 bases). Trimming stripped 1 base from V and 0 bases from J, with 12 bases between. CDR1 LGHDT and CDR2 YNNKEL come from the germline V gene (reference sequence). CDR3 size: 16 residues. The CDR3 DNA reads as TGTGCCAGCAGCCAAGGGGATTGGGGCTCTAACTATGGCTACACCTTC. Its protein is CASSQGDWGSNYGYTF.

This rearrangement joins TRBV5-4 to TRBJ2-4, with 7 bases lining up with TRBD2. CDR1 is SGHNT, CDR2 YYREEE, per germline (reference sequence). J gave up 5 bases and V 2 bases, and 7 bases lay outside the gene matches. The CDR3 covers 15 residues. CDR3 amino acids: CASSFSSGLENIQYF. The CDR3 region has the DNA TGTGCCAGCAGCTTTTCTAGCGGTCTGGAAAACATTCAGTACTTC.

The chain recombines TRBV7-8 with TRBJ2-1, with 10 bases identical to TRBD1. Germline CDR1 and CDR2: SGHVS and FQNEAQ. This CDR3 is built from 15 residues. V shed 4 bases and J 6 bases; nucleotides not matched to a gene: 6. This CDR3 reads CASSSDRGNTNEQFF. The CDR3 region has the DNA TGTGCCAGCAGCTCGGACAGGGGGAACACCAATGAGCAGTTCTTC. The variable domain in full, completed from reference TRBV7-8 and TRBJ2-1, reads GAGVSQSPRYKVAKRGQDVALRCDPISGHVSLFWYQQALGQGPEFLTYFQNEAQLDKSGLPSDRFFAERPEGSVSTLKIQRTQQEDSAVYLCASSSDRGNTNEQFFGPGTRLTVL.

This chain links TRBV15 with TRBJ1-2; D perhaps matches TRBD1 (5 bases). V lost 5 bases to trimming and J lost 4 bases, with 17 bases between them. The CDR3 length is 15 residues. Germline lookup yields CDR1 LNHNV and CDR2 YYDKDF (reference sequence). The DNA for the CDR3 is TGTGCCACCAGCGTCTCCCGGGGAGGGGTCTATGGCTACACCTTC. Its translation is CATSVSRGGVYGYTF. Filled out from reference TRBV15 and TRBJ1-2, the complete variable domain reads DAMVIQNPRYQVTQFGKPVTLSCSQTLNHNVMYWYQQKSSQAPKLLFHYYDKDFNNEADTPDNFQSRRPNTSFCFLDIRSPGLGDTAMYLCATSVSRGGVYGYTFGSGTRLTVV.

The rearrangement uses TRBV11-2 and TRBJ2-3, with D uncertain. Germline CDR1 SGHAT, CDR2 FQNNGV. This CDR3 has 14 amino acids. The ends were cut back, 5 bases at V and 6 bases at J, with 15 bases in the middle. CDR3 nucleotide sequence: TGTGCCAGCAGCCCCTTACTACGCGGCGATACGCAGTATTTT. This translates into CASSPLLRGDTQYF.

The chain couples TRBV27 to TRBJ2-7; a possible D gene is TRBD2 (6 bases). The CDR3 spans 14 residues. Germline CDR1 is MNHEY and CDR2 is SMNVEV (reference sequence). V was trimmed by 0 bases and J by 3 bases, leaving 9 bases between them. The CDR3 region is CASSLSGEDYEQYF. CDR3 nucleotide sequence: TGTGCCAGCAGTTTATCAGGGGAGGACTACGAGCAGTACTTC.

The V call is TRBV15, the J call TRBJ2-1, with 12 bases that match TRBD1. This CDR3 comprises 14 residues. J lost 6 bases, V lost 7 bases, and 4 bases had no gene match. In germline, CDR1 is LNHNV, CDR2 YYDKDF (reference sequence). The CDR3 DNA reads TGTGCCACCACGTGGGACAGGGGGCCCAATGAGCAGTTCTTC. Amino acid sequence: CATTWDRGPNEQFF.

The V call is TRBV6-6, the J call TRBJ2-5; D not resolved. CDR1 is MNHNY, CDR2 SVGAGI, per germline (reference sequence). The CDR3 spans 14 residues. Trimming stripped 3 bases from V and 1 base from J, with 9 bases between. The CDR3 here is CASSYERVQETQYF. The CDR3 DNA reads as TGTGCCAGCAGTTATGAGAGAGTCCAAGAGACCCAGTACTTC.

The rearrangement joins TRBV30 to TRBJ2-7; D is perhaps TRBD1 (6 bases). The CDR3 covers 14 residues. V lost 5 bases and J 0 bases, leaving 14 bases between the germline ends. Per the germline V gene, CDR1 is GTSNPN and CDR2 is SVGIG (reference sequence). The CDR3 loop is CAWEQGRSSYEQYF. In nucleotides, the CDR3 is TGTGCCTGGGAGCAGGGGCGCAGCTCCTACGAGCAGTACTTC.

V usage is TRBV6-5 and J usage is TRBJ2-7; TRBD1 agrees at 8 bases. The V gene end was trimmed by 5 bases and the J gene end by 12 bases; junction bases not matched to a gene: 9. Germline assignment: CDR1 MNHEY and CDR2 SVGAGI. The CDR3 covers 12 residues. The CDR3 coding sequence is TGTGCCAGCAGTCCCGCCGGACAGGGACGGTACTTC. Its protein product is CASSPAGQGRYF.

The CDR3 DNA reads as TGTGCCAGCAGTTACGCCGGGACAGGTGGCGAGACCCAGTACTTC. Amino acid sequence: CASSYAGTGGETQYF. V and J are TRBV6-5 and TRBJ2-5; the match to TRBD1 covers 8 bases. V gave up 2 bases and J gave up 5 bases; unmatched junction bases: 7. This CDR3 has 15 residues. Germline assignment: CDR1 MNHEY and CDR2 SVGAGI.

The gene calls are TRBV5-1 and TRBJ2-1; tentative D call: TRBD2 (6 bases). This CDR3 contains 15 residues. Germline V lookup: CDR1 SGHRS, CDR2 YFSETQ. V was shortened by 0 bases and J by 7 bases, with 14 bases between the two germline ends. In DNA form, the CDR3 reads TGCGCCAGCAGCTTGGCCCCGGGACTTCAGAATGAGCAGTTCTTC. It codes for CASSLAPGLQNEQFF.

The chain joins TRBV7-9 to TRBJ2-5; 7 bases are shared with TRBD2. The length of the CDR3 is 15 residues. Germline CDR1 and CDR2: SEHNR and FQNEAQ (reference sequence). The junction had 2 bases not matched to a gene; V was cut back by 0 bases and J by 1 base. The CDR3 DNA sequence: TGTGCCAGCAGCTTAGCTGGGACTATCCAAGAGACCCAGTACTTC. Protein: CASSLAGTIQETQYF.

This rearrangement joins TRBV2 to TRBJ1-2; TRBD1 agrees at 7 bases. Germline assignment: CDR1 SNHLY and CDR2 FYNNEI. V lost 4 bases, J lost 0 bases, and 5 bases stayed unmatched. The CDR3 extends over 15 amino acids. CDR3 DNA sequence: TGTGCCAGCAGTGGGGACAGATCTCCTAACTATGGCTACACCTTC. It is translated as CASSGDRSPNYGYTF.

This rearrangement joins TRBV9 to TRBJ1-4; TRBD1 matches 10 bases. The J segment lost 4 bases and the V segment lost 3 bases, leaving 9 bases of the junction unmatched. CDR3 length: 17 amino acids. Germline CDR1 is SGDLS and CDR2 is YYNGEE. CDR3: CASSETGTGAINEKLFF. CDR3 DNA: TGTGCCAGCAGCGAAACCGGGACAGGGGCCATTAATGAAAAACTGTTTTTT. Full variable domain (missing parts from reference TRBV9 and TRBJ1-4): DSGVTQTPKHLITATGQRVTLRCSPRSGDLSVYWYQQSLDQGLQFLIQYYNGEERAKGNILERFSAQQFPDLHSELNLSSLELGDSALYFCASSETGTGAINEKLFFGSGTQLSVL.

The chain employs TRBV19 and TRBJ1-1, with unresolved D. Per germline, CDR1 LNHDA and CDR2 SQIVND (reference sequence). With 6 bases removed from V and 1 base from J, the gap between germline ends came to 15 bases. The CDR3 spans 15 residues. The chain's CDR3 is CASSPMDSSNTEAFF. The CDR3 region has the DNA TGTGCCAGTAGCCCCATGGACTCTTCGAACACTGAAGCTTTCTTT.

The chain links TRBV28 to TRBJ1-4; 8 bases agree with TRBD1. This CDR3 spans 14 amino acids. Unmatched junction bases numbered 8, after V lost 8 bases and J lost 6 bases. The V gene's germline CDR1 is MDHEN and CDR2 SYDVKM. The CDR3 loop is CASLPRGRDEKLFF. CDR3 nucleotide sequence: TGTGCCAGCCTACCCAGGGGGCGTGATGAAAAACTGTTTTTT.

This clone appeared once. CDR3: CASSPTGYGQPQHF. DNA for the CDR3: TGTGCCAGCAGTCCCACAGGGTATGGTCAGCCCCAGCATTTT. This chain connects TRBV2 to TRBJ1-5; D might be TRBD1 (6 bases). V was trimmed by 5 bases and J by 6 bases, leaving 14 bases between them. This CDR3 has 14 amino acids. Per the germline V gene, CDR1 is SNHLY and CDR2 is FYNNEI.

The chain has TRBV5-1 and TRBJ2-7; 7 nucleotides align to TRBD2. The junction had 8 bases not matched to a gene; V was cut back by 2 bases and J by 0 bases. The CDR3 contains 16 residues. Germline loops: CDR1 SGHRS, CDR2 YFSETQ. CDR3 sequence (DNA): TGCGCCAGCAGCTTACCTCTGGGGGGGAGCTCCTACGAGCAGTACTTC. It codes for CASSLPLGGSSYEQYF.

The rearrangement joins TRBV6-5 to TRBJ2-4; a possible D gene is TRBD2 (6 bases). Looked up from germline, CDR1 is MNHEY and CDR2 is SVGAGI. V was pared by 6 bases and J by 8 bases, with 14 bases between. The CDR3 extends over 13 amino acids. The CDR3 sequence is CASREGPLDIQYF. CDR3 nucleotide sequence: TGTGCCAGCAGGGAGGGACCACTTGACATTCAGTACTTC.

The V gene is TRBV10-2, the J gene TRBJ2-7, with 13 bases aligning to TRBD2. V lost 3 bases to trimming and J lost 5 bases; unmatched junction nucleotides: 1. The V gene's germline CDR1 is WSHSY and CDR2 SAAADI. CDR3 length equals 14 residues. The CDR3 sequence is CASSDTSGRDEQYF. The CDR3 DNA sequence: TGCGCCAGCAGTGACACTAGCGGGAGGGACGAGCAGTACTTC.